These T cell receptor beta chains were read from a single sample in a study of CD8+CD57+ T cells in acquired aplastic anemia. MiXCR, run by TCRdb on the reads, gives a single entry per CDR3 protein. The sample has a few hundred thousand distinct CDR3 sequences, around 30% seen once. Sequenced: sorted CD4+, CD8+, or CD8+CD57+ T cells (not recorded which) from PBMCs. The receptors originated from a human donor with aplastic anemia. The CDR3 runs from the conserved cysteine through the conserved F or W. For some rows the clone size is stated as once, few or many, or as a class when expanded; others skip it.

v_gene: TRBV6-1
abundance: few
j_gene: TRBJ2-5
CDR3aa: CASKKLYQETQYF

v_gene: TRBV9
abundance: few
j_gene: TRBJ2-7
CDR3aa: CASSSGAGPNYEQYF

v_gene: TRBV20-1
abundance: many
j_gene: TRBJ2-2
CDR3aa: CSASGTNTGELFF

v_gene: TRBV2
abundance: .
j_gene: TRBJ1-6
CDR3aa: CASVRDRNSPLHF

v_gene: TRBV30
abundance: .
j_gene: TRBJ2-7
CDR3aa: CAWQGYERYF

v_gene: TRBV5-1
abundance: .
j_gene: TRBJ1-5
CDR3aa: CASSRRQVWGNQPQHF

v_gene: TRBV25-1
abundance: .
j_gene: TRBJ1-2
CDR3aa: CASSEWTGTGGGIYGYTF

v_gene: TRBV20-1
abundance: .
j_gene: TRBJ2-5
CDR3aa: CSATLPAGGQETQYF

v_gene: TRBV30
abundance: few
j_gene: TRBJ2-5
CDR3aa: CAWRDGETQYF

v_gene: TRBV19
abundance: few
j_gene: TRBJ2-5
CDR3aa: CASSTDGGRGAQYF

v_gene: TRBV29-1
abundance: many
j_gene: TRBJ2-1
CDR3aa: CSGTSGRHEQFF

v_gene: TRBV2
abundance: .
j_gene: TRBJ1-2
CDR3aa: CASSLFPGLRGYTF

v_gene: TRBV7-6
abundance: .
j_gene: TRBJ1-2
CDR3aa: CASSWGQGYGYTF

v_gene: TRBV11-2
abundance: .
j_gene: TRBJ1-4
CDR3aa: CASSSDREGTNEKLFF

v_gene: TRBV20-1
abundance: .
j_gene: TRBJ2-1
CDR3aa: CSARTPDEQFF

v_gene: TRBV20-1
abundance: many
j_gene: TRBJ1-5
CDR3aa: CSAREPLRGNQPQHF

v_gene: TRBV15
abundance: .
j_gene: TRBJ2-1
CDR3aa: CAICSAWDRGEQFF

v_gene: TRBV9
abundance: few
j_gene: TRBJ1-3
CDR3aa: CASSSWTGGTSGNTIYF

v_gene: TRBV6-1
abundance: once
j_gene: TRBJ1-2
CDR3aa: CASSGDLSRGYTF

v_gene: TRBV19
abundance: .
j_gene: TRBJ1-5
CDR3aa: CASSVLYRGGNQPQHF

v_gene: TRBV10-3
abundance: many
j_gene: TRBJ2-5
CDR3aa: CATTDTRYQETQYF

v_gene: TRBV7-9
abundance: many
j_gene: TRBJ1-4
CDR3aa: CASSSGQDREKLFF

v_gene: TRBV4-3
abundance: .
j_gene: TRBJ2-2
CDR3aa: CASSQEAGSNTGELFF

v_gene: TRBV7-8
abundance: many
j_gene: TRBJ2-5
CDR3aa: CASSPPGLSPLGTQYF

v_gene: TRBV20-1
abundance: many
j_gene: TRBJ1-5
CDR3aa: CSARQGVNQPQHF

v_gene: TRBV6-1
abundance: .
j_gene: TRBJ2-7
CDR3aa: CASSEEAAFSYEQYF

v_gene: TRBV9
abundance: .
j_gene: TRBJ2-1
CDR3aa: CASTGGISYNEQFF

v_gene: TRBV25-1
abundance: few
j_gene: TRBJ1-2
CDR3aa: CAWSVQSGTIYGYTF

v_gene: TRBV7-3
abundance: .
j_gene: TRBJ1-2
CDR3aa: CASSLKTGIHHGYTF

v_gene: TRBV6-5
abundance: .
j_gene: TRBJ2-1
CDR3aa: CASSYGTGGGEQFF

v_gene: TRBV19
abundance: many
j_gene: TRBJ2-1
CDR3aa: CASSTRGEQFF

v_gene: TRBV29-1
abundance: .
j_gene: TRBJ1-1
CDR3aa: CSARQTNTEASF

v_gene: TRBV3-1
abundance: .
j_gene: TRBJ1-2
CDR3aa: CASSQDWTGGWGGYTF

v_gene: TRBV15
abundance: .
j_gene: TRBJ1-1
CDR3aa: CATSRDKGGVGTEAFF

v_gene: TRBV2
abundance: .
j_gene: TRBJ1-5
CDR3aa: CASQDRGISQPQHF

v_gene: TRBV2
abundance: few
j_gene: TRBJ2-5
CDR3aa: CASSELWTGGLEETQYF

v_gene: TRBV7-9
abundance: .
j_gene: TRBJ2-5
CDR3aa: CASSFGFWETQYF

v_gene: TRBV5-1
abundance: many
j_gene: TRBJ1-2
CDR3aa: CASSSRTGGNYGYTF

v_gene: TRBV5-4
abundance: few
j_gene: TRBJ2-3
CDR3aa: CAGGKRGGTTDTQYF

v_gene: TRBV10-3
abundance: .
j_gene: TRBJ1-2
CDR3aa: CAIRVQGFGYTF

v_gene: TRBV9
abundance: many
j_gene: TRBJ2-7
CDR3aa: CASSAFETFSYEQYF

v_gene: TRBV10-3
abundance: few
j_gene: TRBJ1-1
CDR3aa: CASSHGQGTEAFF

v_gene: TRBV6-1
abundance: .
j_gene: TRBJ2-5
CDR3aa: CASSPTWVLAKTQYF

v_gene: TRBV15
abundance: many
j_gene: TRBJ2-7
CDR3aa: CATSRDLAGVEQYF

v_gene: TRBV7-3
abundance: .
j_gene: TRBJ2-5
CDR3aa: CASSFGQGAEETQYF

v_gene: TRBV25-1
abundance: .
j_gene: TRBJ1-2
CDR3aa: CASRGTVGGYTF

v_gene: TRBV6-2/TRBV6-3
abundance: .
j_gene: TRBJ2-7
CDR3aa: CASSYDRGEEYEQYF

v_gene: TRBV14
abundance: few
j_gene: TRBJ1-1
CDR3aa: CASSQVGAGAEAFF

v_gene: TRBV13
abundance: few
j_gene: TRBJ1-6
CDR3aa: CASSGTGKWGRDNSPLHF

v_gene: TRBV7-2
abundance: few
j_gene: TRBJ1-2
CDR3aa: CASSFDRQNYGYTF

v_gene: TRBV10-3
abundance: many
j_gene: TRBJ1-1
CDR3aa: CAISADRGYLNTEAFF

v_gene: TRBV20-1
abundance: few
j_gene: TRBJ1-1
CDR3aa: CSARGGNPNTEAFF

v_gene: TRBV7-2
abundance: few
j_gene: TRBJ1-1
CDR3aa: CASSVLGSTEAFF

v_gene: TRBV20-1
abundance: few
j_gene: TRBJ2-1
CDR3aa: CSARSSLVLNEQFF